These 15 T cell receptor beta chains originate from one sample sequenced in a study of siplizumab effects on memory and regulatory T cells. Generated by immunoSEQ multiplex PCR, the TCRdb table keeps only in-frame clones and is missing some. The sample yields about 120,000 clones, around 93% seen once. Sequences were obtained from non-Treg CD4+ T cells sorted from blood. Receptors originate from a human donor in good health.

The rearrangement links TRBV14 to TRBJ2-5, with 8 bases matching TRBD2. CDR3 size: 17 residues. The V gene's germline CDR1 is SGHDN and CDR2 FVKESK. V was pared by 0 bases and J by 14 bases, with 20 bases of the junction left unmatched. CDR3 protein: CASSQDSQRGGWPFIYF. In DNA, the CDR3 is TGTGCCAGCAGCCAAGATTCCCAACGCGGGGGGTGGCCCTTCATTTACTTC.

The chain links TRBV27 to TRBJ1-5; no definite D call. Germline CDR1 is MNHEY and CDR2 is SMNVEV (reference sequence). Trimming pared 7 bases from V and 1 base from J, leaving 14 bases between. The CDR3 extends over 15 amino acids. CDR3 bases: TGTGCCAGCAATTCGGTCCAGACCAGCAATCAGCCCCAGCATTTT. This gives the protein CASNSVQTSNQPQHF.

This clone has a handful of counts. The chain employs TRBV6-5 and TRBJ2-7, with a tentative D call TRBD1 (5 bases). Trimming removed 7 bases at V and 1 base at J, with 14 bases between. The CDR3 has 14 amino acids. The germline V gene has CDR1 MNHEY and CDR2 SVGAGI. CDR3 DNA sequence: TGTGCCAGCAAGGCTAGGACAAATTCCTACGAGCAGTACTTC. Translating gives CASKARTNSYEQYF.

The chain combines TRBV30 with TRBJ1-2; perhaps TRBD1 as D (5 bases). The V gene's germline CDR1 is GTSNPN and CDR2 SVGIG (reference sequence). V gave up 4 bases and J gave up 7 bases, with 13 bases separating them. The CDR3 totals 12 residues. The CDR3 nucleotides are TGTGCCTGGAAGGGGTGGCAGGCTGGCTACACCTTC. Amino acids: CAWKGWQAGYTF.

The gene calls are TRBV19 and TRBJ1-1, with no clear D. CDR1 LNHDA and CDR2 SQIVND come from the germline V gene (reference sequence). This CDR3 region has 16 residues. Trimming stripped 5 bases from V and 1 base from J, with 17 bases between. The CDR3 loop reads CASSPPVQRQNTEAFF. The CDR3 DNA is TGTGCCAGTAGTCCCCCGGTGCAGAGGCAGAACACTGAAGCTTTCTTT.

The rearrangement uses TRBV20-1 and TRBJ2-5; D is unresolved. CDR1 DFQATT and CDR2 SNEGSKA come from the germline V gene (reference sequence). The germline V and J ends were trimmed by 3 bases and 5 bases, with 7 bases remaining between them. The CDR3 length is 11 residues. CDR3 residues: CSASPEETQYF. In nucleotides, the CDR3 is TGCAGTGCTAGCCCGGAGGAGACCCAGTACTTC.

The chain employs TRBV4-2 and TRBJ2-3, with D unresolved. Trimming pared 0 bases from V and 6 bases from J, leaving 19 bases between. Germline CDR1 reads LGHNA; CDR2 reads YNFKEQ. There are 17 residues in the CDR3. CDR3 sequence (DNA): TGTGCCAGCAGCCAAGATACGGCCGGTGACGGTACCGATACGCAGTATTTT. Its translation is CASSQDTAGDGTDTQYF.

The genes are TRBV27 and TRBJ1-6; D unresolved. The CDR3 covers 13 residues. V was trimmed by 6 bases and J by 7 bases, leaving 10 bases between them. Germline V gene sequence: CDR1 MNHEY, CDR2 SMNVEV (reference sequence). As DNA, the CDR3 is TGTGCCAGCAGATTTGACGGAAATTCACCCCTCCACTTT. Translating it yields CASRFDGNSPLHF.

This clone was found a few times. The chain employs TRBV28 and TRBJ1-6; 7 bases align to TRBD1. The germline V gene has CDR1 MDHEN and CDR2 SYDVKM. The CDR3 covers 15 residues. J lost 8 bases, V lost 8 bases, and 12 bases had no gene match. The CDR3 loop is CASLPGQSLDSPLHF. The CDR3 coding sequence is TGTGCCAGCCTGCCGGGACAGAGTTTAGATTCACCCCTCCACTTT.

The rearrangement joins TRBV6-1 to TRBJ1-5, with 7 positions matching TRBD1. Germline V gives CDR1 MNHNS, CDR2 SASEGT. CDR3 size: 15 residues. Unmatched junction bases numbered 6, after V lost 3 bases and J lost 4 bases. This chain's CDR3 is CASSESQGVNQPQHF. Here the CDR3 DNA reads TGTGCCAGCAGTGAGAGCCAGGGGGTTAATCAGCCCCAGCATTTT.

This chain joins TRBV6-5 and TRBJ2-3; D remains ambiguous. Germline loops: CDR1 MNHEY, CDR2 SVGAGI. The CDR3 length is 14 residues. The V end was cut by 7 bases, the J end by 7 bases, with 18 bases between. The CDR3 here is CASTPPAGFNTQYF. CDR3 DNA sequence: TGTGCCAGCACTCCACCGGCAGGCTTTAATACGCAGTATTTT.

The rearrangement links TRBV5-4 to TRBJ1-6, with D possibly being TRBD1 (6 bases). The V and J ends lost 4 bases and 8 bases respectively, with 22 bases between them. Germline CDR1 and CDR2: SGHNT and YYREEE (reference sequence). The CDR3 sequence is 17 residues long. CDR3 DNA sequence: TGTGCCAGCAGCGCGGGGCAGGGGCGGGTAGGGGATTCACCCCTCCACTTT. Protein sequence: CASSAGQGRVGDSPLHF.

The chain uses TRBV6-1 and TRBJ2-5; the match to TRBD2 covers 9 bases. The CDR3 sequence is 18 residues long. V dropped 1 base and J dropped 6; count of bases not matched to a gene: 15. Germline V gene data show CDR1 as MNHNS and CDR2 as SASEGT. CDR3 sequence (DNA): TGTGCCAGCAGTGAAGACGGCGGGGGGGGCCTTCTCGTCCAGACCCAGTACTTC. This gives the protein CASSEDGGGGLLVQTQYF.

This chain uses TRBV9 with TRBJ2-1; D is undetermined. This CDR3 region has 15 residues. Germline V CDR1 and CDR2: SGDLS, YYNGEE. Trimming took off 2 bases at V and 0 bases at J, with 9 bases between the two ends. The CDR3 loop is CASSVADPSYNEQFF. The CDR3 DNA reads TGTGCCAGCAGCGTGGCGGACCCCTCCTACAATGAGCAGTTCTTC.

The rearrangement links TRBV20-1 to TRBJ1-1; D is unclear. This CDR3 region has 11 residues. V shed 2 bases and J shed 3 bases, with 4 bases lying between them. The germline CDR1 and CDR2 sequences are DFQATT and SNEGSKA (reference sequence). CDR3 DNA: TGCAGTGCTAGAAGGGACACTGAAGCTTTCTTT. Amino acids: CSARRDTEAFF.